One and the same sample provided the 30 T cell receptor beta chains below, sequenced in a study of long-term antiretroviral therapy in people with HIV. Version v3.0 of the immunoSEQ assay ran at survey level. Sequenced by immunoSEQ multiplex PCR; TCRdb stores in-frame clones only, minus some. The top ten clones hold almost 8% of a sample with 18,000 or so clones, around four fifths of them seen once. The sequencing used unsorted PBMCs, collected at the start of antiretroviral therapy, before treatment. All receptors come from a middle-aged woman with HIV.

In DNA, the CDR3 is TGTGCCAGCAGCCAGGGACAGGACACCGGGGAGCTGTTTTTT. Amino acid sequence: CASSQGQDTGELFF. V usage is TRBV5-4 and J usage is TRBJ2-2; 8 bases match TRBD1. Germline values: CDR1 SGHNT, CDR2 YYREEE (reference sequence). Trimming at V came to 4 bases and at J to 3 bases, leaving 2 bases not matched to a gene. This CDR3 is built from 14 residues. Drawing the rest from reference TRBV5-4 and TRBJ2-2, the complete variable domain is ETGVTQSPTHLIKTRGQQVTLRCSSQSGHNTVSWYQQALGQGPQFIFQYYREEENGRGNFPPRFSGLQFPNYSSELNVNALELDDSALYLCASSQGQDTGELFFGEGSRLTVL.

The chain carries TRBV4-2 and TRBJ2-6; no definite D call. The CDR3 runs to 18 residues. Trimming pared 1 base from V and 0 bases from J, leaving 13 bases between. CDR1 and CDR2 (germline): LGHNA, YNFKEQ. CDR3 protein: CASSQAAGLHSGANVLTF. CDR3 DNA sequence: TGTGCCAGCAGCCAAGCGGCAGGTCTCCACTCTGGGGCCAACGTCCTGACTTTC.

This clone was seen once. The chain combines TRBV9 with TRBJ2-1, with no clear D. The length of the CDR3 is 15 residues. Germline values: CDR1 SGDLS, CDR2 YYNGEE. V was cut by 0 bases and J by 8 bases, with 15 bases left in between. As DNA, the CDR3 is TGTGCCAGCAGCGTAGGGGTGGGGATAGAGGATGAGCAGTTCTTC. Amino acid sequence: CASSVGVGIEDEQFF.

The chain couples TRBV6-6 to TRBJ2-7, with D possibly TRBD1 on 6 matching bases. The V and J ends lost 7 bases and 6 bases respectively, with 16 bases between them. CDR3 size: 13 residues. The germline gives CDR1 MNHNY, CDR2 SVGAGI (reference sequence). CDR3 sequence: CASTKNIQGEQYF. The CDR3 DNA follows: TGTGCCAGCACCAAAAATATACAGGGCGAGCAGTACTTC.

This clone is medium-sized within its sample. The chain links TRBV7-9 to TRBJ1-2; no reliable D call. Germline CDR1 SEHNR, CDR2 FQNEAQ (reference sequence). Trimming shortened V by 7 bases and J by 0 bases, and 6 bases separated the two germline ends. The CDR3 extends over 12 amino acids. The CDR3 nucleotides are TGTGCCAGCAAGGCGACTAACTATGGCTACACCTTC. It is translated as CASKATNYGYTF. Full variable domain (outside the CDR3, taken from reference TRBV7-9 and TRBJ1-2): DTGVSQNPRHKITKRGQNVTFRCDPISEHNRLYWYRQTLGQGPEFLTYFQNEAQLEKSRLLSDRFSAERPKGSFSTLEIQRTEQGDSAMYLCASKATNYGYTFGSGTRLTVV.

This chain links TRBV5-1 with TRBJ1-2; 10 bases map to TRBD1. From germline, CDR1 is SGHRS and CDR2 YFSETQ. The CDR3 runs to 17 residues. With V trimmed by 2 bases and J by 0 bases, 7 bases remained unmatched. CDR3 nucleotide sequence: TGCGCCAGCAGCTTAGGGGACAGGGGCCATCCTAACTATGGCTACACCTTC. Translation: CASSLGDRGHPNYGYTF.

J is TRBJ2-3 and V is TRBV5-1; D ambiguous. CDR1 is SGHRS and CDR2 is YFSETQ in the germline V gene. This CDR3 comprises 12 residues. Trimming took 6 bases from V and 4 from J, leaving 9 bases between them. The CDR3 sequence is CASTYGADTQYF. For the CDR3, the DNA is TGCGCCAGCACCTATGGGGCAGATACGCAGTATTTT. The full variable domain, with the rest looked up from reference TRBV5-1 and TRBJ2-3, is KAGVTQTPRYLIKTRGQQVTLSCSPISGHRSVSWYQQTPGQGLQFLFEYFSETQRNKGNFPGRFSGRQFSNSRSEMNVSTLELGDSALYLCASTYGADTQYFGPGTRLTVL.

J is TRBJ2-3 and V is TRBV5-1; weak D call: TRBD1 (7 bases). The CDR3 totals 15 residues. CDR1 SGHRS and CDR2 YFSETQ come from the germline V gene. V shed 1 base and J shed 2 bases, with 11 bases lying between them. The CDR3 region is CASSLTGDFTDTQYF. The DNA of the CDR3 is TGCGCCAGCAGCTTGACAGGGGACTTCACAGATACGCAGTATTTT.

The gene calls are TRBV7-3 and TRBJ2-3, with 12 bases that match TRBD2. Germline V gene data show CDR1 as SGHTA and CDR2 as FQGTGA. This CDR3 region has 19 residues. V lost 0 bases, J lost 6 bases, and 13 bases stayed unmatched. The CDR3 nucleotides read TGTGCCAGCAGCTTAACCAGAGGGACTAGCGGGCACTTGGGGGATACGCAGTATTTT. Translated, it gives CASSLTRGTSGHLGDTQYF. Full variable domain (outside the CDR3, taken from reference TRBV7-3 and TRBJ2-3): GAGVSQTPSNKVTEKGKYVELRCDPISGHTALYWYRQSLGQGPEFLIYFQGTGAADDSGLPNDRFFAVRPEGSVSTLKIQRTERGDSAVYLCASSLTRGTSGHLGDTQYFGPGTRLTVL.

The CDR3 reads CASTGLAGGTDTQYF. CDR3 DNA: TGTGCCAGTACCGGGCTAGCGGGGGGCACAGATACGCAGTATTTT. The chain carries TRBV19 and TRBJ2-3, with 10 bases aligning to TRBD2. CDR3 length: 15 residues. Looked up from germline, CDR1 is LNHDA and CDR2 is SQIVND (reference sequence). The V gene end was trimmed by 7 bases and the J gene end by 1 base; junction bases not matched to a gene: 5.

CDR3 bases: TGTGCCAGCAGCTTAGCGGGGGGCCAAGAGACCCAGTACTTC. It codes for CASSLAGGQETQYF. The chain combines TRBV7-6 with TRBJ2-5, with D perhaps TRBD2 (6 bases). CDR3 length: 14 residues. Germline lookup yields CDR1 SGHVS and CDR2 FNYEAQ. V lost 0 bases and J lost 1, with 6 bases in between.

This sequence joins TRBV5-4 and TRBJ2-5; 7 nucleotides align to TRBD2. V dropped 5 bases and J dropped 0; count of bases not matched to a gene: 1. This CDR3 has 13 amino acids. The germline V gene encodes CDR1 SGHNT and CDR2 YYREEE (reference sequence). Written as DNA, the CDR3 is TGTGCCAGCAGTGCGGGGGACCAAGAGACCCAGTACTTC. Protein: CASSAGDQETQYF. Complete variable domain (other parts from reference TRBV5-4 and TRBJ2-5): ETGVTQSPTHLIKTRGQQVTLRCSSQSGHNTVSWYQQALGQGPQFIFQYYREEENGRGNFPPRFSGLQFPNYSSELNVNALELDDSALYLCASSAGDQETQYFGPGTRLLVL.

This chain links TRBV18 with TRBJ2-7; D uncertain. Trimming removed 2 bases at V and 0 bases at J, with 2 bases between. The CDR3 has 12 residues. Per the germline V gene, CDR1 is KGHSH and CDR2 is LQKENI. In DNA, the CDR3 is TGTGCCAGCTCACCAAGCTCCTACGAGCAGTACTTC. Amino acids: CASSPSSYEQYF.

This clone was seen more than once but under ten times. The chain couples TRBV2 to TRBJ2-7, with D perhaps assigned TRBD1 or TRBD2 (5 bases each). CDR3 size: 16 residues. The germline V gene encodes CDR1 SNHLY and CDR2 FYNNEI. The V gene lost 7 bases and the J gene lost 7 bases, with 26 bases spanning the gap. DNA for the CDR3: TGTGCCAGCAAAGAGGCCGGGACCCCGGGGTTTGGGGAGCAGTACTTC. Translated, it gives CASKEAGTPGFGEQYF.

Only a few counts were recorded for this clone. The genes are TRBV18 and TRBJ1-4; 9 bases line up with TRBD1. Germline lookup yields CDR1 KGHSH and CDR2 LQKENI. V lost 3 bases to trimming and J lost 5 bases; unmatched junction nucleotides: 7. The CDR3 totals 16 residues. The CDR3: CASSPPRDRENEKLFF. DNA for the CDR3: TGTGCCAGCTCACCGCCGCGGGACAGGGAGAATGAAAAACTGTTTTTT.

The chain couples TRBV7-9 to TRBJ2-1; D call uncertain. V was trimmed by 2 bases and J by 0 bases, leaving 5 bases between them. Germline V gene lookup returns CDR1 SEHNR and CDR2 FQNEAQ (reference sequence). CDR3 length: 14 amino acids. The CDR3 loop is CASSLIGSYNEQFF. Here the CDR3 DNA reads TGTGCCAGCAGCTTAATCGGCTCCTACAATGAGCAGTTCTTC.

This clone was seen only once. The J gene is TRBJ2-7, the V gene TRBV5-8; D is undetermined. CDR3 length equals 15 residues. Germline CDR1 reads SGHTS; CDR2 reads YDEGEE. V lost 1 base to trimming and J lost 0 bases, with 11 bases between them. CDR3 coding DNA: TGTGCCAGCAGCTTGTGGGGTGCCGACTCCTACGAGCAGTACTTC. Protein sequence: CASSLWGADSYEQYF.

In its sample, this clone ranks as medium-sized. The rearrangement joins TRBV7-9 to TRBJ1-1; a weak D match, TRBD1 (6 bases). In germline, CDR1 is SEHNR, CDR2 FQNEAQ (reference sequence). V dropped 10 bases and J dropped 5 bases, with 14 bases sitting between them. The CDR3 runs to 12 residues. The CDR3 spells CAIGQSVTEAFF. The CDR3 DNA is TGTGCCATCGGACAGAGTGTAACTGAAGCTTTCTTT.

This clone was picked up a small number of times. The chain uses TRBV5-1 and TRBJ2-3; perhaps TRBD2 as D (6 bases). The V and J ends lost 4 bases and 3 bases respectively, with 18 bases between them. This CDR3 contains 16 residues. CDR1 SGHRS and CDR2 YFSETQ come from the germline V gene. The CDR3 protein is CASSALTRQLTDTQYF. DNA of the CDR3: TGCGCCAGCAGCGCGCTGACTAGACAGTTAACAGATACGCAGTATTTT.

The chain combines TRBV2 with TRBJ2-1, with D possibly called TRBD1 or TRBD2 (5 bases each). Germline V gene data show CDR1 as SNHLY and CDR2 as FYNNEI. The germline V and J ends were trimmed by 7 bases and 8 bases, with 15 bases remaining between them. The CDR3 extends over 13 amino acids. The CDR3 DNA sequence: TGTGCCAGCACCCGGGACCTCTCGGATGAGCAGTTCTTC. It encodes CASTRDLSDEQFF.

This clone has more than one count but fewer than ten. This chain links TRBV5-1 with TRBJ2-7; D unresolved. CDR3 length: 14 amino acids. CDR1 SGHRS and CDR2 YFSETQ come from the germline V gene. The V end lost 0 bases, the J end lost 6 bases, and 13 bases lay between the germline ends. For the CDR3, the DNA is TGCGCCAGCAGCTTGGACAGTTCTATAAGCGAGCAGTACTTC. It translates to CASSLDSSISEQYF.

The rearrangement links TRBV30 to TRBJ2-7; 8 nucleotides line up with TRBD2. The length of the CDR3 is 14 residues. The V segment lost 2 bases and the J segment 5 bases; nucleotides outside the gene matches: 8. Germline values: CDR1 GTSNPN, CDR2 SVGIG (reference sequence). Here the CDR3 DNA reads TGTGCCTGGAGTCAATTTCGGACTAGCCACGAGCAGTACTTC. Translated: CAWSQFRTSHEQYF.

The genes are TRBV28 and TRBJ1-2; D may be TRBD1 (5 bases). The CDR3 spans 13 residues. Germline V gene data show CDR1 as MDHEN and CDR2 as SYDVKM. Trimming removed 6 bases at V and 5 bases at J, with 13 bases between. CDR3 sequence (DNA): TGTGCCAGCAGCGCGGACACCAAGTATGGCTACACCTTC. It yields the protein CASSADTKYGYTF.

This sequence joins TRBV7-9 and TRBJ2-7, with D perhaps TRBD2 (7 bases). With 1 base removed from V and 5 bases from J, the gap between germline ends came to 21 bases. Germline lookup yields CDR1 SEHNR and CDR2 FQNEAQ (reference sequence). This CDR3 has 17 amino acids. CDR3 sequence reads: CASSLGGGGSLRDEQYF. CDR3 nucleotides: TGTGCCAGCAGCTTAGGAGGCGGGGGCTCCCTCAGGGACGAGCAGTACTTC. The full variable domain, in which reference TRBV7-9 and TRBJ2-7 provide the parts outside the CDR3, is DTGVSQNPRHKITKRGQNVTFRCDPISEHNRLYWYRQTLGQGPEFLTYFQNEAQLEKSRLLSDRFSAERPKGSFSTLEIQRTEQGDSAMYLCASSLGGGGSLRDEQYFGPGTRLTVT.

The chain carries TRBV11-2 and TRBJ2-5, with D unresolved. V dropped 5 bases and J dropped 0 bases, with 4 bases sitting between them. This CDR3 has 12 amino acids. Per the germline V gene, CDR1 is SGHAT and CDR2 is FQNNGV. CDR3 residues: CASSKNQETQYF. CDR3 nucleotide sequence: TGTGCCAGCAGCAAGAACCAAGAGACCCAGTACTTC.

The rearrangement links TRBV10-2 to TRBJ2-1; the match to TRBD2 covers 11 bases. Germline V CDR1 and CDR2: WSHSY, SAAADI. The CDR3 consists of 17 residues. The V segment lost 3 bases and the J segment 4 bases; nucleotides outside the gene matches: 8. The CDR3, as DNA: TGCGCCAGCAGTGAACCGGGACTAGCGGCCTTTTACAATGAGCAGTTCTTC. Translation: CASSEPGLAAFYNEQFF.

Only a few counts were recorded for this clone. This chain uses TRBV14 with TRBJ1-2; the D is unclear. Germline CDR1 is SGHDN and CDR2 is FVKESK. The CDR3 totals 13 residues. The V and J ends lost 4 bases and 6 bases respectively, with 12 bases between them. CDR3 in amino acids: CASSPGPVNGYTF. The CDR3, as DNA: TGTGCCAGCAGCCCGGGCCCGGTCAATGGCTACACCTTC.

The V gene is TRBV9, the J gene TRBJ1-1; D is unresolved. CDR3 length equals 13 residues. Germline V gene sequence: CDR1 SGDLS, CDR2 YYNGEE. V shed 4 bases and J shed 4 bases, with 11 bases lying between them. The CDR3, as DNA: TGTGCCAGCAGCACCGGAACGGGCACTGAAGCTTTCTTT. Its protein product is CASSTGTGTEAFF.

The rearrangement links TRBV4-3 to TRBJ1-2, with D maybe TRBD1 (6 bases). Deletions cut 4 bases from V and 2 bases from J, with 11 bases between. Germline V gene lookup returns CDR1 LGHNA and CDR2 YSLEER. The CDR3 length is 14 residues. The CDR3 region is CASSPRGANYGYTF. The CDR3 DNA follows: TGCGCCAGCAGCCCCCGGGGGGCGAACTATGGCTACACCTTC.

This chain links TRBV7-9 with TRBJ2-4; D not resolved. The CDR3 spans 14 residues. V was cut by 6 bases and J by 0 bases, with 9 bases left in between. Germline-derived CDR1 and CDR2 are SEHNR and FQNEAQ (reference sequence). The CDR3 nucleotides are TGTGCCAGCAGTCAGCTCGTAGCCAAAAACATTCAGTACTTC. Residues: CASSQLVAKNIQYF.